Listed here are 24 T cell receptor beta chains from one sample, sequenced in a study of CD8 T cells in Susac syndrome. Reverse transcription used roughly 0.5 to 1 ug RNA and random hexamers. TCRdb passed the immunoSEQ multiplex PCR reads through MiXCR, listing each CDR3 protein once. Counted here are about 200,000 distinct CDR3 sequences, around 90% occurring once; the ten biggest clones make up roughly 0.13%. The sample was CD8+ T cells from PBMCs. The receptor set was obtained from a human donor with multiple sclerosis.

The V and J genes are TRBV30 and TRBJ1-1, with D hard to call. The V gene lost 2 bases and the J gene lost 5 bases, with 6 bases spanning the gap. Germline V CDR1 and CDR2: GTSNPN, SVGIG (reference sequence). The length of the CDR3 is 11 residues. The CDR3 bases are TGTGCCTGGAGTATTCAGACTGAAGCTTTCTTT. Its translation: CAWSIQTEAFF.

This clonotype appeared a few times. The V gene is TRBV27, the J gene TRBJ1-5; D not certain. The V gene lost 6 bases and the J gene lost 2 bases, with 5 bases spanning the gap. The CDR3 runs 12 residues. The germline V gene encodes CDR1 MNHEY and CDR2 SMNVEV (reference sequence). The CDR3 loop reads CASRQGNQPQHF. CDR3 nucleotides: TGTGCCAGCAGGCAGGGCAATCAGCCCCAGCATTTT.

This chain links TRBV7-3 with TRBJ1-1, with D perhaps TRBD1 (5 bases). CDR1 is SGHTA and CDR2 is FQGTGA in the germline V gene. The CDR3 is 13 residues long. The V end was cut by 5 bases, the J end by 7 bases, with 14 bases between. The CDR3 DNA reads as TGTGCCAGCAGCCCCGGGGGGGGATTTGAAGCTTTCTTT. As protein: CASSPGGGFEAFF.

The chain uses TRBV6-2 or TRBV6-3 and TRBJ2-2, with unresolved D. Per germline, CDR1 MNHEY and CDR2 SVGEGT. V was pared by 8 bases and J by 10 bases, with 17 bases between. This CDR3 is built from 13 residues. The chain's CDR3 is CASGEPWGMELFF. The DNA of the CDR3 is TGTGCCAGCGGGGAACCGTGGGGAATGGAGCTGTTTTTT.

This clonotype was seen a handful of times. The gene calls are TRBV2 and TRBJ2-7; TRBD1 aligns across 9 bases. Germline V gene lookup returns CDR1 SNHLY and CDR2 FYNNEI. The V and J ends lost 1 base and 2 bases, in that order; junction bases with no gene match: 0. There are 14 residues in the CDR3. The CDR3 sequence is CASSEGTGAYEQYF. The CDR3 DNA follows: TGTGCCAGCAGTGAAGGGACAGGGGCCTACGAGCAGTACTTC.

CDR3 DNA: TGTGCCAGCAGCCAAGAAGTCGCGGGAGGTTCCACAGATACGCAGTATTTT. Its translation: CASSQEVAGGSTDTQYF. V usage is TRBV3-1 and J usage is TRBJ2-3; 8 bases line up with TRBD2. Germline V gives CDR1 LGHDT, CDR2 YNNKEL (reference sequence). This CDR3 is built from 17 residues. The ends lost 0 bases at V and 2 bases at J; junction bases unmatched: 7.

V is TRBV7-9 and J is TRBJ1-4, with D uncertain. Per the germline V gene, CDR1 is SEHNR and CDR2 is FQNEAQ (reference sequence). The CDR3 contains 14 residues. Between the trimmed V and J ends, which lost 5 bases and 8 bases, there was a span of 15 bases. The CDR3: CASSPTISDEKLFF. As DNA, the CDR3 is TGTGCCAGCAGCCCGACAATATCAGACGAAAAACTGTTTTTT.

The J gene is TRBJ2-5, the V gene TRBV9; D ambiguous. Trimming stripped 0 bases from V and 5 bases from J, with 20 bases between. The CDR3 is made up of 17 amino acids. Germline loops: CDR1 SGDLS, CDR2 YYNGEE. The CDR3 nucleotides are TGTGCCAGCAGCGTAGGGGCCAACAGAACCGTATGGGAGACCCAGTACTTC. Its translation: CASSVGANRTVWETQYF.

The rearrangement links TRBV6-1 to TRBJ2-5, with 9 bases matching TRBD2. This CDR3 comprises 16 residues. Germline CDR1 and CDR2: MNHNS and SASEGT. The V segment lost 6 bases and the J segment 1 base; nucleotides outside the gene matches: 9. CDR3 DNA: TGTGCCAGCAGCCTCTCAAGCGGGGGGATCCAAGAGACCCAGTACTTC. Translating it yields CASSLSSGGIQETQYF.

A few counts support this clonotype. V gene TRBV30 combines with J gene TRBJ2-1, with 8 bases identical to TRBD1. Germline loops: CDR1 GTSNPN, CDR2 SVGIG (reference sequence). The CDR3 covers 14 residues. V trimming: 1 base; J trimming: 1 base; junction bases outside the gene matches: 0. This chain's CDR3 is CAWSDRGSYNEQFF. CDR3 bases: TGTGCCTGGAGTGACAGGGGGTCCTACAATGAGCAGTTCTTC.

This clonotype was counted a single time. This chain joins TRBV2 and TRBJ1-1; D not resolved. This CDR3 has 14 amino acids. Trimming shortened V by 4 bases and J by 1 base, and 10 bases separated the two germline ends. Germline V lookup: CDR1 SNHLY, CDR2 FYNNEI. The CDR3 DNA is TGTGCCAGCAGTGGGTCCGCGGGGAACACTGAAGCTTTCTTT. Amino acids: CASSGSAGNTEAFF.

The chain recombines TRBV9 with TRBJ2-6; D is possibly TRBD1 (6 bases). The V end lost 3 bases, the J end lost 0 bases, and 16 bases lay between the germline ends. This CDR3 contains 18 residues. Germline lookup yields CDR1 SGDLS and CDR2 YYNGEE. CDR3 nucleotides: TGTGCCAGCAGCGCTGTGGGGGCGCGAACCTCTGGGGCCAACGTCCTGACTTTC. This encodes CASSAVGARTSGANVLTF.

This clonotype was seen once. The CDR3 reads CASSPRGSGYGYTF. CDR3 bases: TGTGCCAGCAGCCCTAGGGGGAGCGGCTATGGCTACACCTTC. This sequence joins TRBV3-1 and TRBJ1-2, with a weak D call TRBD1 (6 bases). The CDR3 runs to 14 residues. CDR1 and CDR2 (germline): LGHDT, YNNKEL (reference sequence). V lost 4 bases to trimming and J lost 4 bases, with 13 bases between them.

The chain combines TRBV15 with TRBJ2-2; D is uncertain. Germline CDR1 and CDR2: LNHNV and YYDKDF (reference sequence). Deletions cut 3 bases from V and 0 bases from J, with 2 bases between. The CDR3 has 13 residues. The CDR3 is CATSSANTGELFF. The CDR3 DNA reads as TGTGCCACCAGCAGTGCGAACACCGGGGAGCTGTTTTTT.

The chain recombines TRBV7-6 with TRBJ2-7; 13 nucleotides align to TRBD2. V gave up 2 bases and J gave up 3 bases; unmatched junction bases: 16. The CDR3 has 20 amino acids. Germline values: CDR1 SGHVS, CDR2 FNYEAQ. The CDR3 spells CASSLRGRGLAGKKDYEQYF. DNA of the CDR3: TGTGCCAGCAGCTTACGGGGGAGGGGACTAGCGGGAAAAAAGGACTACGAGCAGTACTTC.

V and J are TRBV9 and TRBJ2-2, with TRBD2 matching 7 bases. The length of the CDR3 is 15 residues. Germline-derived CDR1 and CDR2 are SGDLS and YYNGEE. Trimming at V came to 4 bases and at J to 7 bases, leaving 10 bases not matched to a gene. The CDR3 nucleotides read TGTGCCAGCAGCCCATCCGGGGGGTGGAGCGGGGAGCTGTTTTTT. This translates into CASSPSGGWSGELFF.

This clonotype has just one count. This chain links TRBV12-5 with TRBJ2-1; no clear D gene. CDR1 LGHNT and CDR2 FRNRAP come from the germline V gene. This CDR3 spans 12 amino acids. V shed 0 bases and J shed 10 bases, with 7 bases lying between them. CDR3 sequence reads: CASGLVEWEQFF. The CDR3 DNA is TGTGCTAGTGGTTTGGTTGAGTGGGAGCAGTTCTTC. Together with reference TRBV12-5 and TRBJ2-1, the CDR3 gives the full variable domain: DARVTQTPRHKVTEMGQEVTMRCQPILGHNTVFWYRQTMMQGLELLAYFRNRAPLDDSGMPKDRFSAEMPDATLATLKIQPSEPRDSAVYFCASGLVEWEQFFGPGTRLTVL.

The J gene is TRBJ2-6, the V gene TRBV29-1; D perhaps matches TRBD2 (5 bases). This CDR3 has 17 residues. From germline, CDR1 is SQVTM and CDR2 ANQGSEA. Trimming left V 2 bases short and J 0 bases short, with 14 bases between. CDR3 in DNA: TGCAGCGTTGAATTCTGGAGGCATGACTCTGGGGCCAACGTCCTGACTTTC. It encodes CSVEFWRHDSGANVLTF.

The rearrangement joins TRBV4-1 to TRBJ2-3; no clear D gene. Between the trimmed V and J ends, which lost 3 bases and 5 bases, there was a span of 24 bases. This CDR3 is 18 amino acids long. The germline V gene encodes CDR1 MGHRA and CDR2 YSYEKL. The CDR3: CASSHLPSGTASEDTQYF. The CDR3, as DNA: TGCGCCAGCAGCCACCTCCCTTCCGGAACAGCAAGTGAAGATACGCAGTATTTT.

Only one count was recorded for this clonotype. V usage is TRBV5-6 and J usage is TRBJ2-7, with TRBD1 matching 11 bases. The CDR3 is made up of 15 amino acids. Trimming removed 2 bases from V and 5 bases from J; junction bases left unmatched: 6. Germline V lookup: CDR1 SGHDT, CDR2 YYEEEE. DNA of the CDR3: TGTGCCAGCAGCTTTCGGACAGGGGGCGTCCACGAGCAGTACTTC. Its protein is CASSFRTGGVHEQYF.

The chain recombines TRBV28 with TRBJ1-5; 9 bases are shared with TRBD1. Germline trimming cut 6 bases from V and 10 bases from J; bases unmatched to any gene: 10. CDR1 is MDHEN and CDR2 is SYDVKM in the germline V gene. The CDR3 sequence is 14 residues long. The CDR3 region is CASRFLQGAPPQHF. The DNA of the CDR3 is TGTGCCAGCAGATTTCTACAGGGGGCGCCCCCCCAGCATTTT.

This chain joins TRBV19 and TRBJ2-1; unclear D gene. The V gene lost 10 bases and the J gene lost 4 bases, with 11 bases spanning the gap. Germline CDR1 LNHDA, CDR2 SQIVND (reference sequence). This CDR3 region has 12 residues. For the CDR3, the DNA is TGTGCCACGGGCAACTATTACAATGAGCAGTTCTTC. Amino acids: CATGNYYNEQFF.

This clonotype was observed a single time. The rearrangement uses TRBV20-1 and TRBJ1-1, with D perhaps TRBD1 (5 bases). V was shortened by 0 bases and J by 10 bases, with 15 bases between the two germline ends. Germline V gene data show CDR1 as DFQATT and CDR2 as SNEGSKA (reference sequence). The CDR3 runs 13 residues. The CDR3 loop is CSARDLVGAAAFF. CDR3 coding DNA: TGCAGTGCTAGAGATCTTGTCGGGGCGGCAGCTTTCTTT.

The CDR3 DNA reads TGTGCCAGCAGTGAAGACAGGGGTATAGGTCAGCCCCAGCATTTT. Protein product: CASSEDRGIGQPQHF. The rearrangement joins TRBV2 to TRBJ1-5, with TRBD1 matching 7 bases. This CDR3 region has 15 residues. The germline V gene has CDR1 SNHLY and CDR2 FYNNEI. Germline trimming cut 1 base from V and 6 bases from J; bases unmatched to any gene: 6.